This T cell receptor beta chain is from a study of T cell repertoires in cytomegalovirus infection. Remarks on this clonotype: Antigen specificity is unknown.

From germline, CDR1 is KGHDR and CDR2 SFDVKD. V gave up 9 bases and J gave up 2 bases, with 9 bases separating them. There are 13 residues in the CDR3. TCRdb re-analysed the reads in MiXCR, keeping a single row per CDR3 protein. The sample carries hundreds of thousands of distinct CDR3 sequences, 31% recorded once. V is TRBV24-1 and J is TRBJ2-2; D not resolved. This sample comprised cultured CD8+ T cells from PBMCs, obtained from culture after CMV antigen stimulation. This sequence was found in a human donor in good health (CMV status not recorded). Some clones in this sample may be carry-over from other donors' samples. The CDR3 is CATEEQNTGELFF. The CDR3 DNA follows: TGTGCCACCGAAGAACAAAACACCGGGGAGCTGTTTTTT.